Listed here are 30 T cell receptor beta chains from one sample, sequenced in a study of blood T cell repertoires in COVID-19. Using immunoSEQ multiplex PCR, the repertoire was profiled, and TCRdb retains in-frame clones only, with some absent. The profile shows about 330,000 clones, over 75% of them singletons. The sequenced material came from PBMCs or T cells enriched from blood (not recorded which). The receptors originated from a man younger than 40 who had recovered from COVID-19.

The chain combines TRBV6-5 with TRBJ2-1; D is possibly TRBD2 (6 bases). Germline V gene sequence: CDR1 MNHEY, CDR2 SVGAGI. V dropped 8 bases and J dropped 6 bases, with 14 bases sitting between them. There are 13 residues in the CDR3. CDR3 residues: CASVRSGSNEQFF. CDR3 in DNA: TGTGCCAGCGTTAGGTCCGGGAGCAATGAGCAGTTCTTC.

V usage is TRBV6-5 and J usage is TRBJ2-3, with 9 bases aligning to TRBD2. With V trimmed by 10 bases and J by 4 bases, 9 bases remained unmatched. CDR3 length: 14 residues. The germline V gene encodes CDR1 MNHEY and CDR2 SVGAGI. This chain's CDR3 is CATFKVAGADTQYF. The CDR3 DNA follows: TGTGCCACGTTCAAGGTAGCGGGGGCAGATACGCAGTATTTT.

The CDR3 spells CASSQGLTGAGGHEQFF. CDR3 coding DNA: TGCGCCAGCAGCCAAGGTTTAACGGGAGCGGGGGGTCATGAGCAGTTCTTC. V and J are TRBV4-1 and TRBJ2-1; 9 bases match TRBD2. V lost 1 base to trimming and J lost 8 bases; unmatched junction nucleotides: 12. Germline loops: CDR1 MGHRA, CDR2 YSYEKL. This CDR3 is 17 amino acids long.

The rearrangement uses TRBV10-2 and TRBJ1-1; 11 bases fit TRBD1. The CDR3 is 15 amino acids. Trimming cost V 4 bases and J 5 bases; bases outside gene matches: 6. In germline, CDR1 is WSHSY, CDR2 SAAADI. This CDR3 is CASSVGTGGWTEAFF. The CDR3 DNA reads TGCGCCAGCAGTGTGGGGACAGGGGGGTGGACTGAAGCTTTCTTT.

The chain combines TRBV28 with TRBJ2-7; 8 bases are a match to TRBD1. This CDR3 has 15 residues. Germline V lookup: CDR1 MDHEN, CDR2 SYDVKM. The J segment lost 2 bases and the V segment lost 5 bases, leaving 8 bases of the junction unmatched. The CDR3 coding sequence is TGTGCCAGCAGTCTGACCGGGACAGGCGCCTACGAGCAGTACTTC. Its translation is CASSLTGTGAYEQYF. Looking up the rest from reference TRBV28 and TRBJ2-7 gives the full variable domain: DVKVTQSSRYLVKRTGEKVFLECVQDMDHENMFWYRQDPGLGLRLIYFSYDVKMKEKGDIPEGYSVSREKKERFSLILESASTNQTSMYLCASSLTGTGAYEQYFGPGTRLTVT.

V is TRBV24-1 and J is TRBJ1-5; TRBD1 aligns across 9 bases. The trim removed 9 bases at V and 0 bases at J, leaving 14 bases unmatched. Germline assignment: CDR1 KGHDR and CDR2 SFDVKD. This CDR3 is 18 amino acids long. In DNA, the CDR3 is TGTGCCACCTCCATGCGGACAGGGGAAAAATATAGCAATCAGCCCCAGCATTTT. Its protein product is CATSMRTGEKYSNQPQHF.

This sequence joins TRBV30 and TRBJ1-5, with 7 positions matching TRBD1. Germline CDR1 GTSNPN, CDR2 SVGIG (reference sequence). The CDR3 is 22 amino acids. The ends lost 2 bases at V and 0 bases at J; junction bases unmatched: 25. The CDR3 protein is CAWSKIGALRDSSNLSNQPQHF. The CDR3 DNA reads TGTGCCTGGAGTAAAATAGGGGCGTTAAGGGACAGCAGTAACCTTAGCAATCAGCCCCAGCATTTT.

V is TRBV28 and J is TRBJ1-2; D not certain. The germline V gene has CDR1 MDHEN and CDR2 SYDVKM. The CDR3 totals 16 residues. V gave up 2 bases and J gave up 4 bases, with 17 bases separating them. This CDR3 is CASSLGAGTRTYGYTF. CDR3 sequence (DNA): TGTGCCAGCAGTTTAGGTGCAGGCACCAGAACCTATGGCTACACCTTC.

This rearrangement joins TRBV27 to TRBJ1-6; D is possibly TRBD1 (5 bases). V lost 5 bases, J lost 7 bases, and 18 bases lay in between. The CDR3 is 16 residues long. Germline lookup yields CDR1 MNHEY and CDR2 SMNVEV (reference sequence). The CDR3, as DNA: TGTGCCAGCAGTGCAATCATTCGGGGGGACAATTCACCCCTCCACTTT. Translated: CASSAIIRGDNSPLHF.

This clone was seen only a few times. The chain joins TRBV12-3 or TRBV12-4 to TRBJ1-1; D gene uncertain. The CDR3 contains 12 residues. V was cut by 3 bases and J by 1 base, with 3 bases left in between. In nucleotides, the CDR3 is TGTGCCAGCAGTTTCGGGAACACTGAAGCTTTCTTT. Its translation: CASSFGNTEAFF.

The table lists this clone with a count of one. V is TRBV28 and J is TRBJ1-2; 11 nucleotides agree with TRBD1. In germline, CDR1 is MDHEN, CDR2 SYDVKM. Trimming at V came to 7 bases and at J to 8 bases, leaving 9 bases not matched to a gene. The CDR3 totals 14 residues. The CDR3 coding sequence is TGTGCCAGCACCCTTACCGGGACAGGGGGGGGCTACACCTTC. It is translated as CASTLTGTGGGYTF.

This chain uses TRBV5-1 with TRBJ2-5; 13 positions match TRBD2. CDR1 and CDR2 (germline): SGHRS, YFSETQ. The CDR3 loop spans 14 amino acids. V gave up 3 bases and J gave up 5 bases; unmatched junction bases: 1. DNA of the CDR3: TGCGCCAGCAGCTCGGGACTAGCGGGGGAGACCCAGTACTTC. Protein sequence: CASSSGLAGETQYF.

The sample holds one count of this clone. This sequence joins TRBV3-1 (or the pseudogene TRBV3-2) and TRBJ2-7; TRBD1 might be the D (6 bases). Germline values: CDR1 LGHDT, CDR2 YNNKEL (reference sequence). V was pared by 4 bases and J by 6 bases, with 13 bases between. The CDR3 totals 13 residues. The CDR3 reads CASSPREGGEQYF. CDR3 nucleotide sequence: TGTGCCAGCAGCCCCCGTGAAGGGGGCGAGCAGTACTTC.

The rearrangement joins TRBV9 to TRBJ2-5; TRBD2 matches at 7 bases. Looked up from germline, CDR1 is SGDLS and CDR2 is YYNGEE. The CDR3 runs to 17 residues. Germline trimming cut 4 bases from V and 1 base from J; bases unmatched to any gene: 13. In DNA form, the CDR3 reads TGTGCCAGCAGCTCCTGGGGGGGTGCGGGGACCCAAGAGACCCAGTACTTC. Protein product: CASSSWGGAGTQETQYF.

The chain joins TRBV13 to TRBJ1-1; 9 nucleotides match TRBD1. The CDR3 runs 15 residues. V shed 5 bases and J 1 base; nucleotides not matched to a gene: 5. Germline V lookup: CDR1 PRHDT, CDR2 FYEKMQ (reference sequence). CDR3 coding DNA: TGTGCCAGCAGCGTGGGACAGGGCTCGAACACTGAAGCTTTCTTT. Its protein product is CASSVGQGSNTEAFF. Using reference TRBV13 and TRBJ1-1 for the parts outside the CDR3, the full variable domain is AAGVIQSPRHLIKEKRETATLKCYPIPRHDTVYWYQQGPGQDPQFLISFYEKMQSDKGSIPDRFSAQQFSDYHSELNMSSLELGDSALYFCASSVGQGSNTEAFFGQGTRLTVV.

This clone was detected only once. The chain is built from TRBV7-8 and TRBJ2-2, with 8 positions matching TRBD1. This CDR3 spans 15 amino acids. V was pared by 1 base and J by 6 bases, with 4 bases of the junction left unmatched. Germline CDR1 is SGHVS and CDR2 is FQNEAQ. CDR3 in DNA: TGTGCCAGCAGCTTAGACAGGGGGTACGCCGGGGAGCTGTTTTTT. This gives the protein CASSLDRGYAGELFF.

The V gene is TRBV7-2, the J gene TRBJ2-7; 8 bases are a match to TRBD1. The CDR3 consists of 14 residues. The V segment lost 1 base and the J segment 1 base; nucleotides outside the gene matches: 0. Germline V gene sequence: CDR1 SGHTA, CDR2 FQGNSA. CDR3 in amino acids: CASSLGTGSYEQYF. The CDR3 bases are TGTGCCAGCAGCTTAGGGACAGGGTCCTACGAGCAGTACTTC.

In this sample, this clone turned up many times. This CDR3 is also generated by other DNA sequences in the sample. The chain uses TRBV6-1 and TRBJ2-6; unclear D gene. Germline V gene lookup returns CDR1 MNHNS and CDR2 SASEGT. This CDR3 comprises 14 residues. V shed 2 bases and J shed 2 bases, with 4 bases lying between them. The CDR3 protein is CASSELPGANVLTF. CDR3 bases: TGTGCCAGCAGTGAACTCCCTGGGGCCAACGTCCTGACTTTC.

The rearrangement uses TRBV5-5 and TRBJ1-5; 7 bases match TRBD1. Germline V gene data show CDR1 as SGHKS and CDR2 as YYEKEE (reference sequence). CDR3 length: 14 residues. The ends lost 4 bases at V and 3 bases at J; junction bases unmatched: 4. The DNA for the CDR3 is TGTGCCAGCAGCCAGGGGACAGCCAATCAGCCCCAGCATTTT. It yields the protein CASSQGTANQPQHF. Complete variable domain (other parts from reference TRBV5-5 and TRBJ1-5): DAGVTQSPTHLIKTRGQQVTLRCSPISGHKSVSWYQQVLGQGPQFIFQYYEKEERGRGNFPDRFSARQFPNYSSELNVNALLLGDSALYLCASSQGTANQPQHFGDGTRLSIL.

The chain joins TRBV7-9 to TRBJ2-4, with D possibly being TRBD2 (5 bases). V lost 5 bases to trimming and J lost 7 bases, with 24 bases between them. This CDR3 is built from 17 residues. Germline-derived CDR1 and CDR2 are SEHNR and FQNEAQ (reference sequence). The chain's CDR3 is CASSPVVRASRGNIQYF. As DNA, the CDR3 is TGTGCCAGCAGCCCGGTGGTCAGAGCGAGTAGAGGGAACATTCAGTACTTC.

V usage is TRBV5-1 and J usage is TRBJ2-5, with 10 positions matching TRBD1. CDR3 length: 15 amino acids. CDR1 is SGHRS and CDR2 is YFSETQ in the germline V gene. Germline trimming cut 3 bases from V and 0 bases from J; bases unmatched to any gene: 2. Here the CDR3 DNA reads TGCGCCAGCAGCTGGACAGGGGGGGACCAAGAGACCCAGTACTTC. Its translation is CASSWTGGDQETQYF.

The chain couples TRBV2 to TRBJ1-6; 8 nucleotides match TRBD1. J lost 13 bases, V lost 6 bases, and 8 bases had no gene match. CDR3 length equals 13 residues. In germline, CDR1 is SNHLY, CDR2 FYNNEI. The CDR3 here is CASSGTGGGPLHF. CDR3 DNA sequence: TGTGCCAGCAGCGGGACAGGCGGTGGGCCCCTCCACTTT.

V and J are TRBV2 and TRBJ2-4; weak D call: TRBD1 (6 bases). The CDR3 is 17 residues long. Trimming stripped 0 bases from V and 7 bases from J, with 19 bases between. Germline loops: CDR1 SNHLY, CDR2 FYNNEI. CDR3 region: CASSEAMQGRDMNIQYF. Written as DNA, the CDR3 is TGTGCCAGCAGTGAAGCGATGCAGGGGCGAGATATGAACATTCAGTACTTC.

CDR3 bases: TGTGCCAGCAGCCAAGATGCTAGCGGGGGGGTGTACTCCTACAATGAGCAGTTCTTC. Residues: CASSQDASGGVYSYNEQFF. The chain has TRBV3-1 (or the pseudogene TRBV3-2) and TRBJ2-1; the match to TRBD2 covers 12 bases. Germline lookup yields CDR1 LGHDT and CDR2 YNNKEL (reference sequence). This CDR3 region has 19 residues. Trimming took 0 bases from V and 0 from J; bases not matched to a gene: 6.

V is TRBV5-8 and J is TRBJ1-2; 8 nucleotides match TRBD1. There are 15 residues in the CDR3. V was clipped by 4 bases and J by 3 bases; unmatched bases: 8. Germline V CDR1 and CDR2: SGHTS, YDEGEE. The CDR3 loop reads CASSPRTGSHYGYTF. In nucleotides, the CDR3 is TGTGCCAGCAGCCCTCGGACAGGGTCCCACTATGGCTACACCTTC.

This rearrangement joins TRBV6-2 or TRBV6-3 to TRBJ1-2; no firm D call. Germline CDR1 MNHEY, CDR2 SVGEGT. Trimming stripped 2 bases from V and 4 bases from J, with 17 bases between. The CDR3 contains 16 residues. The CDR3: CASSYSLRGGTYGYTF. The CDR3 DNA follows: TGTGCCAGCAGTTACAGCCTACGGGGAGGAACCTATGGCTACACCTTC.

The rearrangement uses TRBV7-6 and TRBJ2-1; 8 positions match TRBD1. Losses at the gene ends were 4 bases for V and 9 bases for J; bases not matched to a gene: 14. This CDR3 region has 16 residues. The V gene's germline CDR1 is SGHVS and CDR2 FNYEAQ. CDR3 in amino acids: CASSSFRDRTVGEQFF. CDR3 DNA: TGTGCCAGCAGCTCTTTCCGGGACAGGACTGTAGGTGAGCAGTTCTTC.

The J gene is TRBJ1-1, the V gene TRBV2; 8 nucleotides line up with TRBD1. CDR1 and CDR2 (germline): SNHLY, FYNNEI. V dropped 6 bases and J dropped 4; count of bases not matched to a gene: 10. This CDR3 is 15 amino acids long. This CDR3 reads CASRARTGPPTEAFF. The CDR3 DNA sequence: TGTGCCAGCAGAGCTCGGACAGGGCCGCCCACTGAAGCTTTCTTT.

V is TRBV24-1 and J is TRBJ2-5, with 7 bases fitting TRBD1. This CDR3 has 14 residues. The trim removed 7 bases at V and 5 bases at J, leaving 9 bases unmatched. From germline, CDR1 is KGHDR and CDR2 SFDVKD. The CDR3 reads CATRRGRGKETQYF. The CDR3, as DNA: TGTGCCACCAGACGGGGCAGGGGGAAGGAGACCCAGTACTTC.

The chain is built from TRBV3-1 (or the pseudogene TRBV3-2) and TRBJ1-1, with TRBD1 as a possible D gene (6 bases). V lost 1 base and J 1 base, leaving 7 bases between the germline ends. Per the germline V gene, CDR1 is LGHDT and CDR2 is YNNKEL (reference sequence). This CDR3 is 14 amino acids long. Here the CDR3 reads CASSQGGRNTEAFF. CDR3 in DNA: TGTGCCAGCAGCCAAGGGGGGCGGAACACTGAAGCTTTCTTT.